These 24 T cell receptor beta chains share one sample of origin, sequenced in a study of tumor-infiltrating lymphocytes in localized non-small cell lung cancer. The assay was immunoSEQ multiplex PCR, and TCRdb's table has in-frame clones only and misses some. Counted here are about 10,000 clones, 80% to 90% occurring once; the ten biggest clones make up 7.8%. Source material: uninvolved lung tissue not adjacent to the tumor. The receptor source for this set is a human donor with non-small cell lung cancer.

The chain links TRBV6-5 to TRBJ2-7, with D maybe TRBD2 (5 bases). The V end lost 5 bases, the J end lost 2 bases, and 16 bases lay between the germline ends. Germline-derived CDR1 and CDR2 are MNHEY and SVGAGI. CDR3 length equals 15 residues. The CDR3 region has the DNA TGTGCCAGCAGTCAACGACTAACCGTAGCCTACGAGCAGTACTTC. Its protein is CASSQRLTVAYEQYF.

This rearrangement joins TRBV9 to TRBJ1-1; no clear D. The V gene's germline CDR1 is SGDLS and CDR2 YYNGEE. This CDR3 comprises 13 residues. V lost 0 bases, J lost 6 bases, and 9 bases lay in between. The CDR3 is CASSVEAEAEAFF. The DNA for the CDR3 is TGTGCCAGCAGCGTAGAGGCAGAGGCTGAAGCTTTCTTT. Filled out from reference TRBV9 and TRBJ1-1, the complete variable domain reads DSGVTQTPKHLITATGQRVTLRCSPRSGDLSVYWYQQSLDQGLQFLIQYYNGEERAKGNILERFSAQQFPDLHSELNLSSLELGDSALYFCASSVEAEAEAFFGQGTRLTVV.

The chain combines TRBV7-8 with TRBJ1-6; a weak D match, TRBD1 (5 bases). The CDR3 covers 15 residues. Looked up from germline, CDR1 is SGHVS and CDR2 is FQNEAQ. V dropped 1 base and J dropped 7 bases, with 11 bases sitting between them. CDR3 loop: CASSLDGGANSPLHF. DNA of the CDR3: TGTGCCAGCAGCTTAGACGGAGGGGCCAATTCACCCCTCCACTTT.

This clone came up once. The chain recombines TRBV5-6 with TRBJ1-5; D gene ambiguous. The V end lost 4 bases, the J end lost 4 bases, and 9 bases lay between the germline ends. The CDR3 is made up of 13 amino acids. CDR1 is SGHDT and CDR2 is YYEEEE in the germline V gene. The CDR3 coding sequence is TGTGCCAGCAGCGGACCGCGGAATCAGCCCCAGCATTTT. Amino acid sequence: CASSGPRNQPQHF. Supplemented by reference TRBV5-6 and TRBJ1-5, the full variable domain reads DAGVTQSPTHLIKTRGQQVTLRCSPKSGHDTVSWYQQALGQGPQFIFQYYEEEERQRGNFPDRFSGHQFPNYSSELNVNALLLGDSALYLCASSGPRNQPQHFGDGTRLSIL.

The chain carries TRBV19 and TRBJ1-1; 9 nucleotides match TRBD1. Germline CDR1 reads LNHDA; CDR2 reads SQIVND (reference sequence). J lost 4 bases, V lost 3 bases, and 6 bases had no gene match. This CDR3 comprises 15 residues. The CDR3 DNA sequence: TGTGCCAGTAGTATCACAGGGGGCCGGATCACTGAAGCTTTCTTT. Translation: CASSITGGRITEAFF.

The V gene is TRBV18, the J gene TRBJ2-6; D gene unclear. V lost 5 bases, J lost 0 bases, and 5 bases lay in between. Germline V CDR1 and CDR2: KGHSH, LQKENI. The CDR3 loop spans 14 amino acids. In nucleotides, the CDR3 is TGTGCCAGCTCAACGAGCTCTGGGGCCAACGTCCTGACTTTC. Amino acids: CASSTSSGANVLTF.

The CDR3 region is CASSQGDSYTGELFF. The CDR3 bases are TGCGCCAGCAGCCAAGGTGACAGCTACACCGGGGAGCTGTTTTTT. The chain recombines TRBV4-1 with TRBJ2-2, with D perhaps matching TRBD1 (5 bases). The germline V and J ends were trimmed by 1 base and 3 bases, with 9 bases remaining between them. Germline loops: CDR1 MGHRA, CDR2 YSYEKL. The CDR3 has 15 amino acids.

The chain couples TRBV4-3 to TRBJ2-3, with TRBD2 matching over 10 bases. Germline lookup yields CDR1 LGHNA and CDR2 YSLEER. The CDR3 spans 17 residues. Trimming removed 0 bases from V and 2 bases from J; junction bases left unmatched: 5. The CDR3 region is CASSQDPAGGITDTQYF. The CDR3 DNA reads as TGCGCCAGCAGCCAAGATCCAGCGGGGGGGATCACAGATACGCAGTATTTT.

The chain couples TRBV25-1 to TRBJ2-4, with TRBD2 matching over 7 bases. CDR1 and CDR2 (germline): MGHDK, SYGVNS. J gave up 9 bases and V 3 bases, and 8 bases lay outside the gene matches. The CDR3 is 14 amino acids. The CDR3 bases are TGTGCCAGCAGTGACAGGGAGGGTGGCAGCATTCAGTACTTC. Residues: CASSDREGGSIQYF.

This clone has a handful of counts. The chain has TRBV7-2 and TRBJ1-5, with D possibly TRBD1 on 5 matching bases. V was shortened by 5 bases and J by 4 bases, with 15 bases between the two germline ends. Germline V CDR1 and CDR2: SGHTA, FQGNSA. This CDR3 is 15 amino acids long. Here the CDR3 DNA reads TGTGCCAGCAGCCCGGGTTCGGGGGGGAATCAGCCCCAGCATTTT. Translated, it gives CASSPGSGGNQPQHF.

The chain couples TRBV6-1 to TRBJ2-2, with a possible D match to TRBD1 (5 bases). The germline gives CDR1 MNHNS, CDR2 SASEGT. V lost 4 bases, J lost 5 bases, and 8 bases lay in between. The CDR3 totals 13 residues. DNA of the CDR3: TGTGCCAGCAGTGGCAGGGTTACCGGGGAGCTGTTTTTT. This gives the protein CASSGRVTGELFF.

This clone was recorded once. The chain has TRBV18 and TRBJ2-5; D ambiguous. The CDR3 consists of 13 residues. CDR1 is KGHSH and CDR2 is LQKENI in the germline V gene. The ends were cut back, 0 bases at V and 5 bases at J, with 7 bases in the middle. The DNA for the CDR3 is TGTGCCAGCTCACCACCGGTGGTGGAGACCCAGTACTTC. Protein: CASSPPVVETQYF.

The gene calls are TRBV7-2 and TRBJ1-2; the match to TRBD1 covers 9 bases. Germline V lookup: CDR1 SGHTA, CDR2 FQGNSA. CDR3 length equals 17 residues. V trimming: 1 base; J trimming: 3 bases; junction bases outside the gene matches: 9. The CDR3 is CASSLDYRGQGDYGYTF. CDR3 coding DNA: TGTGCCAGCAGCTTAGATTACAGGGGACAGGGCGACTATGGCTACACCTTC.

This clone was seen only a few times. The rearrangement uses TRBV30 and TRBJ1-1, with a possible D match to TRBD1 (6 bases). Trimming took 0 bases from V and 6 from J, leaving 20 bases between them. In germline, CDR1 is GTSNPN, CDR2 SVGIG (reference sequence). This CDR3 is built from 16 residues. As DNA, the CDR3 is TGTGCCTGGAGTGTACTAGGATCGTGGGGGGGCTCTGAAGCTTTCTTT. Its translation is CAWSVLGSWGGSEAFF.

This clone turned up a few times. This chain joins TRBV19 and TRBJ2-2; a weak D match, TRBD2 (7 bases). Germline V CDR1 and CDR2: LNHDA, SQIVND (reference sequence). CDR3 size: 16 residues. Trimming cost V 2 bases and J 2 bases, with 12 bases left between them. CDR3 region: CASSILGGRNTGELFF. The CDR3 nucleotides read TGTGCCAGTAGTATATTGGGGGGGCGAAACACCGGGGAGCTGTTTTTT.

The chain is built from TRBV19 and TRBJ1-5; D not resolved. The germline V gene encodes CDR1 LNHDA and CDR2 SQIVND (reference sequence). V lost 7 bases and J lost 3, with 13 bases in between. The length of the CDR3 is 14 residues. CDR3 amino acids: CASTLRASNQPQHF. In DNA, the CDR3 is TGTGCCAGTACCCTCCGAGCTTCCAATCAGCCCCAGCATTTT.

This chain links TRBV7-2 with TRBJ2-1, with 7 bases aligning to TRBD1. The CDR3 sequence is 17 residues long. Unmatched junction bases numbered 11, after V lost 0 bases and J lost 6 bases. CDR1 and CDR2 (germline): SGHTA, FQGNSA. The CDR3 spells CASSLAYVTGIPNEQFF. The CDR3 nucleotides are TGTGCCAGCAGCTTAGCTTATGTGACAGGGATCCCCAATGAGCAGTTCTTC. Looking up the rest from reference TRBV7-2 and TRBJ2-1 gives the full variable domain: GAGVSQSPSNKVTEKGKDVELRCDPISGHTALYWYRQSLGQGLEFLIYFQGNSAPDKSGLPSDRFSAERTGGSVSTLTIQRTQQEDSAVYLCASSLAYVTGIPNEQFFGPGTRLTVL.

The table lists this clone with a count of one. This chain connects TRBV5-1 to TRBJ2-3, with 8 bases aligning to TRBD2. This CDR3 spans 16 amino acids. The V gene's germline CDR1 is SGHRS and CDR2 YFSETQ. V was clipped by 2 bases and J by 0 bases; unmatched bases: 5. CDR3 sequence (DNA): TGCGCCAGCAGCTTACTTAGCGGGGCAAGCACAGATACGCAGTATTTT. Its protein product is CASSLLSGASTDTQYF. Full variable domain (remainder filled in from reference TRBV5-1 and TRBJ2-3): KAGVTQTPRYLIKTRGQQVTLSCSPISGHRSVSWYQQTPGQGLQFLFEYFSETQRNKGNFPGRFSGRQFSNSRSEMNVSTLELGDSALYLCASSLLSGASTDTQYFGPGTRLTVL.

The chain employs TRBV4-1 and TRBJ2-5; the D gene is possibly TRBD1 (5 bases). With 1 base removed from V and 5 bases from J, the gap between germline ends came to 8 bases. CDR3 length: 13 amino acids. Germline loops: CDR1 MGHRA, CDR2 YSYEKL. The CDR3 sequence is CASSQGRVETQYF. CDR3 DNA: TGCGCCAGCAGCCAAGGCAGGGTTGAGACCCAGTACTTC.

This clone has only a few counts. The rearrangement joins TRBV18 to TRBJ2-5; 8 nucleotides line up with TRBD1. The CDR3 loop spans 14 amino acids. The ends lost 3 bases at V and 5 bases at J; junction bases unmatched: 5. In germline, CDR1 is KGHSH, CDR2 LQKENI. In DNA, the CDR3 is TGTGCCAGCTCACCCGACAGGGGCGGGGAGACCCAGTACTTC. Protein product: CASSPDRGGETQYF. The entire variable domain, with the rest obtained from reference TRBV18 and TRBJ2-5, is as follows: NAGVMQNPRHLVRRRGQEARLRCSPMKGHSHVYWYRQLPEEGLKFMVYLQKENIIDESGMPKERFSAEFPKEGPSILRIQQVVRGDSAAYFCASSPDRGGETQYFGPGTRLLVL.

The CDR3 here is CASSQLTGREDTQYF. CDR3 sequence (DNA): TGTGCCAGCAGCCAACTGACAGGGAGAGAAGATACGCAGTATTTT. This rearrangement joins TRBV4-2 to TRBJ2-3, with TRBD1 matching over 7 bases. Germline V CDR1 and CDR2: LGHNA, YNFKEQ. This CDR3 spans 15 amino acids. The V segment lost 2 bases and the J segment 5 bases; nucleotides outside the gene matches: 7.

The sample holds one count of this clone. The J gene is TRBJ2-7, the V gene TRBV19, with 9 bases fitting TRBD1. CDR1 and CDR2 (germline): LNHDA, SQIVND (reference sequence). The CDR3 length is 14 residues. Trimming removed 5 bases from V and 6 bases from J; junction bases left unmatched: 8. Written as DNA, the CDR3 is TGTGCCAGTAGTTGGCGGGACAGGGAAGCCGAGCAGTACTTC. Amino acids: CASSWRDREAEQYF.

V usage is TRBV27 and J usage is TRBJ1-5; the match to TRBD1 covers 7 bases. This CDR3 spans 14 amino acids. V gave up 4 bases and J gave up 7 bases; unmatched junction bases: 7. Germline V gene sequence: CDR1 MNHEY, CDR2 SMNVEV (reference sequence). The CDR3 is CASSSRQGDQPQHF. Here the CDR3 DNA reads TGTGCCAGCAGTTCACGACAGGGTGACCAGCCCCAGCATTTT.

This clone was recorded once. This chain joins TRBV18 and TRBJ2-5, with D maybe TRBD1 (5 bases). Trimming took 4 bases from V and 5 from J, leaving 5 bases between them. This CDR3 comprises 11 residues. CDR1 and CDR2 from the germline V gene are KGHSH and LQKENI. In DNA form, the CDR3 reads TGTGCCAGCTCACAGGGGGAGACCCAGTACTTC. Its translation: CASSQGETQYF.